This passage covers 23 T cell receptor beta chains from one sample sequenced in a study of cytomegalovirus exposure and HLA in healthy donors. The PCR made use of 60 Vbeta and 13 Jbeta primers. TCRdb keeps only in-frame clones here, not all; method: immunoSEQ multiplex PCR. The sample includes 90,000 to 100,000 clones, 82% seen only once; the top ten take around 3.8%. Sequenced input: PBMCs. The source of these receptors is a man aged 50 to 60 in good health and CMV-seronegative.

This clone was counted only a few times. The genes are TRBV6-1 and TRBJ2-7; 14 bases line up with TRBD2. The CDR3 has 15 residues. With V trimmed by 5 bases and J by 4 bases, 4 bases remained unmatched. Germline values: CDR1 MNHNS, CDR2 SASEGT. CDR3 protein: CASSLRLAGGYEQYF. The DNA of the CDR3 is TGTGCCAGCAGTCTCCGACTAGCGGGAGGGTACGAGCAGTACTTC.

The V and J genes are TRBV2 and TRBJ1-2, with 9 bases lining up with TRBD1. CDR3 length: 15 amino acids. Germline trimming cut 5 bases from V and 6 bases from J; bases unmatched to any gene: 10. CDR1 SNHLY and CDR2 FYNNEI come from the germline V gene. The CDR3 sequence is CASSLGGQGRDGYTF. CDR3 DNA: TGTGCCAGCAGTCTGGGGGGACAGGGAAGGGATGGCTACACCTTC.

The gene calls are TRBV5-6 and TRBJ2-7, with a weak D call TRBD2 (5 bases). V was clipped by 0 bases and J by 4 bases, with 8 bases between them. Germline V gene lookup returns CDR1 SGHDT and CDR2 YYEEEE. The CDR3 runs to 13 residues. The chain's CDR3 is CASSLASRYEQYF. CDR3 sequence (DNA): TGTGCCAGCAGCTTGGCTAGCAGGTACGAGCAGTACTTC.

This chain links TRBV4-1 with TRBJ2-3; TRBD2 matches 13 bases. From germline, CDR1 is MGHRA and CDR2 YSYEKL. Trimming removed 2 bases from V and 2 bases from J; junction bases left unmatched: 4. The CDR3 is 17 amino acids. For the CDR3, the DNA is TGCGCCAGCAGCCAACCGGGACTAGCGGGATTCACAGATACGCAGTATTTT. Translating it yields CASSQPGLAGFTDTQYF.

The gene calls are TRBV12-2 and TRBJ1-3. TRBV12-2 is assigned pseudogene status. CDR3 length: 18 residues. The CDR3 DNA follows: TGTGCAAGTCGCTTAGCGGATCCTAAAAACGGGTGTGGAAACACCATATATTTT. It translates to CASRLADPKNGCGNTIYF.

The CDR3 DNA reads TGTGCCAGCCGGACAGGGGACCCGAACACTGAAGCTTTCTTT. This translates into CASRTGDPNTEAFF. The J gene is TRBJ1-1, the V gene TRBV27; 9 bases fit TRBD1. Germline V CDR1 and CDR2: MNHEY, SMNVEV (reference sequence). CDR3 length: 14 amino acids. The ends lost 8 bases at V and 1 base at J; junction bases unmatched: 5.

The V gene is TRBV11-2, the J gene TRBJ2-5, with unresolved D. This CDR3 comprises 14 residues. From germline, CDR1 is SGHAT and CDR2 FQNNGV. Trimming left V 3 bases short and J 7 bases short, with 15 bases between. The CDR3 DNA sequence: TGTGCCAGCAGCTTTAATACGGCCCGCGGGACCCAGTACTTC. Its protein product is CASSFNTARGTQYF.

The chain has TRBV7-9 and TRBJ2-1; TRBD1 matches 9 bases. V shed 5 bases, J shed 6 bases, and the junction held 11 bases outside the gene matches. Germline V lookup: CDR1 SEHNR, CDR2 FQNEAQ (reference sequence). This CDR3 has 16 residues. The CDR3, as DNA: TGTGCCAGCAGCCTGGGACAGGGTTTTTTAGGCAATGAGCAGTTCTTC. Protein sequence: CASSLGQGFLGNEQFF.

The rearrangement uses TRBV30 and TRBJ2-7; 10 nucleotides match TRBD1. Germline CDR1 GTSNPN, CDR2 SVGIG (reference sequence). J was trimmed by 5 bases and V by 7 bases; bases with no gene match: 20. This CDR3 has 17 amino acids. The CDR3 bases are TGTGCCTTAAGATTCTTTGGACAGGGGGTTTTCCGCGACGAGCAGTACTTC. Encoded protein: CALRFFGQGVFRDEQYF.

The V and J genes are TRBV4-3 and TRBJ2-7; 8 nucleotides agree with TRBD2. The CDR3 is made up of 15 amino acids. Germline CDR1 LGHNA, CDR2 YSLEER. J was trimmed by 1 base and V by 5 bases; bases with no gene match: 7. CDR3 in amino acids: CASSEGPSGSYEQYF. The CDR3 DNA reads TGCGCCAGCAGCGAGGGCCCTAGCGGGTCCTACGAGCAGTACTTC.

The rearrangement links TRBV6-6 to TRBJ2-3; D is possibly TRBD2 (6 bases). Germline V lookup: CDR1 MNHNY, CDR2 SVGAGI (reference sequence). Trimming removed 2 bases from V and 3 bases from J, with 9 bases in between. This CDR3 region has 14 residues. CDR3 DNA sequence: TGTGCCAGCAGTTACGGGGGAGGAACAGATACGCAGTATTTT. Protein: CASSYGGGTDTQYF.

This chain links TRBV28 with TRBJ2-7; TRBD2 might be the D (6 bases). V lost 3 bases and J lost 6, with 12 bases in between. Per the germline V gene, CDR1 is MDHEN and CDR2 is SYDVKM. The CDR3 runs 13 residues. CDR3 coding DNA: TGTGCCAGCAGTTTGGGGGGATCTAGCGAGCAGTACTTC. Translated: CASSLGGSSEQYF. Drawing the rest from reference TRBV28 and TRBJ2-7, the complete variable domain is DVKVTQSSRYLVKRTGEKVFLECVQDMDHENMFWYRQDPGLGLRLIYFSYDVKMKEKGDIPEGYSVSREKKERFSLILESASTNQTSMYLCASSLGGSSEQYFGPGTRLTVT.

The chain couples TRBV28 to TRBJ1-5; 9 nucleotides align to TRBD1. The CDR3 has 17 amino acids. Losses at the gene ends were 5 bases for V and 3 bases for J; bases not matched to a gene: 11. Germline lookup yields CDR1 MDHEN and CDR2 SYDVKM. CDR3 sequence reads: CASSPSLGQGYNQPQHF. CDR3 nucleotides: TGTGCCAGCAGTCCGTCGTTGGGACAGGGCTACAATCAGCCCCAGCATTTT.

The chain couples TRBV7-2 to TRBJ2-7; 13 positions match TRBD2. Per the germline V gene, CDR1 is SGHTA and CDR2 is FQGNSA. Trimming cost V 5 bases and J 7 bases; bases outside gene matches: 8. The CDR3 spans 15 residues. The CDR3 reads CASSPGLAGMWEQYF. The CDR3, as DNA: TGTGCCAGCAGCCCGGGACTAGCGGGGATGTGGGAGCAGTACTTC.

V is TRBV5-4 and J is TRBJ2-1, with D possibly TRBD2 on 5 matching bases. This CDR3 region has 15 residues. The germline V and J ends were trimmed by 6 bases and 0 bases, with 13 bases remaining between them. CDR1 and CDR2 (germline): SGHNT, YYREEE (reference sequence). The CDR3 nucleotides read TGTGCCAGCATGCCCGGGATAGGCTCCTACAATGAGCAGTTCTTC. Translating gives CASMPGIGSYNEQFF.

The J gene is TRBJ2-7, the V gene TRBV10-3; D is perhaps TRBD2 (6 bases). The CDR3 consists of 15 residues. The ends were cut back, 10 bases at V and 3 bases at J, with 22 bases in the middle. Germline assignment: CDR1 ENHRY and CDR2 SYGVKD. The CDR3 bases are TGTGCCAGCGATGATAGTCGGGAGAGTATCTACGAGCAGTACTTC. Its translation is CASDDSRESIYEQYF.

This clone appeared a few times. The chain employs TRBV5-1 and TRBJ1-4; 8 nucleotides line up with TRBD1. The CDR3 consists of 14 residues. V lost 5 bases to trimming and J lost 8 bases; unmatched junction nucleotides: 8. Germline assignment: CDR1 SGHRS and CDR2 YFSETQ. Here the CDR3 reads CASRQQGGEEKLFF. The CDR3 DNA sequence: TGCGCCAGCAGACAACAGGGGGGTGAGGAAAAACTGTTTTTT.

This chain joins TRBV19 and TRBJ2-5; 8 bases are a match to TRBD2. J gave up 1 base and V 3 bases, and 10 bases lay outside the gene matches. Germline values: CDR1 LNHDA, CDR2 SQIVND (reference sequence). The CDR3 consists of 17 residues. CDR3 coding DNA: TGTGCCAGTAGTATCATTACGACAGGACTAGCCCAAGAGACCCAGTACTTC. It is translated as CASSIITTGLAQETQYF.

The rearrangement joins TRBV9 to TRBJ1-2; no firm D call. V was cut by 0 bases and J by 8 bases, with 11 bases left in between. This CDR3 contains 13 residues. The germline V gene encodes CDR1 SGDLS and CDR2 YYNGEE. The CDR3: CASSVGSWEGYTF. The CDR3 bases are TGTGCCAGCAGCGTAGGATCCTGGGAGGGCTACACCTTC.

V and J are TRBV6-6 and TRBJ1-4, with D unresolved. There are 15 residues in the CDR3. V was pared by 1 base and J by 2 bases, with 8 bases between. CDR1 MNHNY and CDR2 SVGAGI come from the germline V gene (reference sequence). CDR3 in DNA: TGTGCCAGCAGTTACTTCAGTGGCACTAATGAAAAACTGTTTTTT. It encodes CASSYFSGTNEKLFF.

V usage is TRBV5-8 and J usage is TRBJ2-7; D is ambiguous. Trimming left V 0 bases short and J 1 base short, with 11 bases between. In germline, CDR1 is SGHTS, CDR2 YDEGEE. There are 15 residues in the CDR3. CDR3 sequence reads: CASSLALGVSYEQYF. The DNA of the CDR3 is TGTGCCAGCAGCTTGGCCCTAGGAGTTTCCTACGAGCAGTACTTC.

This clone showed up just a few times. The rearrangement joins TRBV9 to TRBJ1-4, with a weak D call TRBD1 (5 bases). Germline CDR1 is SGDLS and CDR2 is YYNGEE. Trimming shortened V by 4 bases and J by 4 bases, and 23 bases separated the two germline ends. CDR3 length equals 18 residues. As DNA, the CDR3 is TGTGCCAGCAGCCCCCGAGAGGCCCGCGGGGCGAATAATGAAAAACTGTTTTTT. This gives the protein CASSPREARGANNEKLFF.

This clone was found once. The chain links TRBV5-6 to TRBJ1-1; 8 bases line up with TRBD1. Germline-derived CDR1 and CDR2 are SGHDT and YYEEEE. The V and J ends lost 0 bases and 11 bases, in that order; junction bases with no gene match: 12. The CDR3 totals 15 residues. The CDR3 DNA sequence: TGTGCCAGCAGCTTGGTAGGGTCCAGGGGGCAAACGGCTTTCTTT. The encoded protein is CASSLVGSRGQTAFF.